Shown below are 8 T cell receptor beta chains from a single sample sequenced in a study of chemoradiotherapy in HPV16-positive cancers. The data were produced by immunoSEQ multiplex PCR, yet TCRdb's version contains in-frame clones alone and is incomplete. The sample has around 9,000 clones, 65% to 75% seen once. This specimen consisted of tumor tissue, obtained from a patient who underwent chemoradiotherapy. The receptor source for this set is a human donor with HPV-associated anogenital cancer.

The CDR3 here is CASSKTVLNQPQHF. DNA of the CDR3: TGTGCCAGCAGCAAGACAGTTCTCAATCAGCCCCAGCATTTT. The chain has TRBV5-6 and TRBJ1-5, with D tentatively TRBD1 (5 bases). V lost 4 bases to trimming and J lost 3 bases, with 11 bases between them. Per germline, CDR1 SGHDT and CDR2 YYEEEE. The length of the CDR3 is 14 residues. Filled out from reference TRBV5-6 and TRBJ1-5, the complete variable domain reads DAGVTQSPTHLIKTRGQQVTLRCSPKSGHDTVSWYQQALGQGPQFIFQYYEEEERQRGNFPDRFSGHQFPNYSSELNVNALLLGDSALYLCASSKTVLNQPQHFGDGTRLSIL.

This clone was detected only a few times. This chain uses TRBV18 with TRBJ1-1, with D hard to call. V shed 6 bases and J shed 0 bases, with 8 bases lying between them. The V gene's germline CDR1 is KGHSH and CDR2 LQKENI. The CDR3 length is 13 residues. CDR3 sequence: CASSETMNTEAFF. For the CDR3, the DNA is TGTGCCAGCTCGGAGACGATGAACACTGAAGCTTTCTTT.

The gene calls are TRBV5-1 and TRBJ1-1; D remains unclear. This CDR3 is 14 amino acids long. Deletions cut 2 bases from V and 2 bases from J, with 10 bases between. The germline V gene has CDR1 SGHRS and CDR2 YFSETQ. CDR3 nucleotide sequence: TGCGCCAGCAGCTTTCTACAGTTAAACACTGAAGCTTTCTTT. Amino acid sequence: CASSFLQLNTEAFF. Full variable domain (outside the CDR3, taken from reference TRBV5-1 and TRBJ1-1): KAGVTQTPRYLIKTRGQQVTLSCSPISGHRSVSWYQQTPGQGLQFLFEYFSETQRNKGNFPGRFSGRQFSNSRSEMNVSTLELGDSALYLCASSFLQLNTEAFFGQGTRLTVV.

The chain employs TRBV27 and TRBJ2-7, with TRBD2 as a possible D gene (6 bases). The CDR3 extends over 13 amino acids. V was clipped by 0 bases and J by 7 bases, with 10 bases between them. Germline V gene sequence: CDR1 MNHEY, CDR2 SMNVEV (reference sequence). CDR3 residues: CASSLSTGEEQYF. The CDR3 nucleotides are TGTGCCAGCAGTTTATCGACGGGGGAAGAGCAGTACTTC.

The rearrangement joins TRBV5-1 to TRBJ1-1; D may be TRBD1 (6 bases). Per the germline V gene, CDR1 is SGHRS and CDR2 is YFSETQ. V lost 2 bases and J 5 bases, leaving 16 bases between the germline ends. The CDR3 is made up of 15 amino acids. CDR3 bases: TGCGCCAGCAGCTTCTATACAGGGAAGGGGACTGAAGCTTTCTTT. Its translation: CASSFYTGKGTEAFF. Full variable domain (remainder filled in from reference TRBV5-1 and TRBJ1-1): KAGVTQTPRYLIKTRGQQVTLSCSPISGHRSVSWYQQTPGQGLQFLFEYFSETQRNKGNFPGRFSGRQFSNSRSEMNVSTLELGDSALYLCASSFYTGKGTEAFFGQGTRLTVV.

The rearrangement uses TRBV5-1 and TRBJ2-7; no definite D call. The CDR3 is made up of 14 amino acids. Trimming removed 0 bases at V and 5 bases at J, with 12 bases between. Germline lookup yields CDR1 SGHRS and CDR2 YFSETQ. CDR3 region: CASSLGSAADEQYF. The CDR3 coding sequence is TGCGCCAGCAGCTTGGGGAGCGCGGCGGACGAGCAGTACTTC.

This chain links TRBV5-1 with TRBJ2-5, with D maybe TRBD2 (7 bases). The CDR3 is 16 amino acids. V was pared by 2 bases and J by 1 base, with 15 bases between. Germline V gene lookup returns CDR1 SGHRS and CDR2 YFSETQ. In nucleotides, the CDR3 is TGCGCCAGCAGCTTTTCCGGGGGGCCGGCCCAAGAGACCCAGTACTTC. This sequence encodes CASSFSGGPAQETQYF.

The chain is built from TRBV6-1 and TRBJ1-5; a possible D gene is TRBD1 (5 bases). V lost 3 bases and J lost 3, with 12 bases in between. Germline lookup yields CDR1 MNHNS and CDR2 SASEGT. This CDR3 spans 15 amino acids. CDR3: CASSESYRSNQPQHF. The CDR3 nucleotides read TGTGCCAGCAGTGAGTCGTACAGGTCCAATCAGCCCCAGCATTTT.